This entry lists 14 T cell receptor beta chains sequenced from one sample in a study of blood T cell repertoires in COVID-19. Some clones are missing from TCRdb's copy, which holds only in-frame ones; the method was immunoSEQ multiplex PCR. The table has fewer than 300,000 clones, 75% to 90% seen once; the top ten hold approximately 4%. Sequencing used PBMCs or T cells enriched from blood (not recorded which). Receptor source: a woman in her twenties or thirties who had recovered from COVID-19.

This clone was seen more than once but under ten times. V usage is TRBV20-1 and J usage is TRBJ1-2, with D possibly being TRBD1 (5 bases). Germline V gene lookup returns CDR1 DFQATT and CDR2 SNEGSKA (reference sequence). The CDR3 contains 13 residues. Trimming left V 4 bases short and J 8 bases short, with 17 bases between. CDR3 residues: CSAIDTGRLGYTF. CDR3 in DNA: TGCAGTGCTATTGACACAGGACGCCTAGGCTACACCTTC.

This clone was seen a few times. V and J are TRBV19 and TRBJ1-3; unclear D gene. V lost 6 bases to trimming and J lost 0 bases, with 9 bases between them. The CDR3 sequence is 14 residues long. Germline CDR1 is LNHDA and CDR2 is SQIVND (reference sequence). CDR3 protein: CASRGGSSGNTIYF. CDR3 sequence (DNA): TGTGCCAGTAGGGGAGGGAGCTCTGGAAACACCATATATTTT.

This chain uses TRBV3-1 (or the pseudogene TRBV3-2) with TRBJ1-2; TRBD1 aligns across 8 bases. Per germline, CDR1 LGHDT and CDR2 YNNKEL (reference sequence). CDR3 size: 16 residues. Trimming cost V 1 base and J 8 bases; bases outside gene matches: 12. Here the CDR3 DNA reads TGTGCCAGCAGCCAAGTCTTCGGTCAGGGGGCGAGAGGCTACACCTTC. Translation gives CASSQVFGQGARGYTF.

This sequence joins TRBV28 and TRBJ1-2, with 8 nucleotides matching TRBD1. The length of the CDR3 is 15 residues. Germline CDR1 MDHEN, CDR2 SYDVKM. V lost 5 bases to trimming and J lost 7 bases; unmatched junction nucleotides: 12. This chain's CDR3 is CASSPLATGAIGYTF. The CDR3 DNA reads TGTGCCAGCAGTCCCCTAGCGACAGGGGCTATTGGCTACACCTTC.

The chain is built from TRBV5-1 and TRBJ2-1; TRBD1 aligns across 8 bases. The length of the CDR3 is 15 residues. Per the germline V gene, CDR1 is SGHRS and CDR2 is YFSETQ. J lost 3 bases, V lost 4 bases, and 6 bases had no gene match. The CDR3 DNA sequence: TGCGCCAGCAGCCCGCAGGGGGCGGACTACAATGAGCAGTTCTTC. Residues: CASSPQGADYNEQFF.

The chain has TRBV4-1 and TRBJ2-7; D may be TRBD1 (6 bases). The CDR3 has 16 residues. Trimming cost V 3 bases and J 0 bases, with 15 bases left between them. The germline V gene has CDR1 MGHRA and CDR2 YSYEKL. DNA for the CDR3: TGCGCCAGCAGCCAGGGACATACGGGGAGCTCCTACGAGCAGTACTTC. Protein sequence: CASSQGHTGSSYEQYF.

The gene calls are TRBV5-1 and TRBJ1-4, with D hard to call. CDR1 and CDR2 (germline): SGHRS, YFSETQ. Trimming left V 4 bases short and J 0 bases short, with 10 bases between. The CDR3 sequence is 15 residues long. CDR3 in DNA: TGCGCCAGCAGCCCATTCGGGTCAACTAATGAAAAACTGTTTTTT. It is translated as CASSPFGSTNEKLFF.

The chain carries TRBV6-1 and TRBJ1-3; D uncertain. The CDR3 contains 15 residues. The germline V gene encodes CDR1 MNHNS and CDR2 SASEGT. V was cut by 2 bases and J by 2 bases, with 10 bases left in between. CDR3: CASSELKATGNTIYF. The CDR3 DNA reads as TGTGCCAGCAGTGAACTGAAAGCTACTGGAAACACCATATATTTT.

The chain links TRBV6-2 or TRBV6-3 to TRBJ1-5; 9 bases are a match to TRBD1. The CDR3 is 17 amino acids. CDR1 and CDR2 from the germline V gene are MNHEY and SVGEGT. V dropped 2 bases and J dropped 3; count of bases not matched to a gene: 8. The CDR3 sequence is CASSYQPGTGNNQPQHF. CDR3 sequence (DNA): TGTGCCAGCAGTTACCAACCTGGGACAGGGAACAATCAGCCCCAGCATTTT.

The CDR3 protein is CASSLPSNRAWGSNEQFF. The CDR3 DNA sequence: TGTGCCAGCAGCTTACCCTCAAACAGGGCTTGGGGATCCAATGAGCAGTTCTTC. The chain is built from TRBV11-2 and TRBJ2-1; D is perhaps TRBD1 (6 bases). This CDR3 comprises 18 residues. V was trimmed by 2 bases and J by 6 bases, leaving 23 bases between them. Looked up from germline, CDR1 is SGHAT and CDR2 is FQNNGV.

CDR3 sequence: CSVDRDNEQFF. CDR3 sequence (DNA): TGCAGCGTCGACAGAGACAATGAGCAGTTCTTC. This rearrangement joins TRBV29-1 to TRBJ2-1; D is perhaps TRBD1 (5 bases). Germline values: CDR1 SQVTM, CDR2 ANQGSEA. The CDR3 has 11 residues. With 6 bases removed from V and 5 bases from J, the gap between germline ends came to 8 bases.

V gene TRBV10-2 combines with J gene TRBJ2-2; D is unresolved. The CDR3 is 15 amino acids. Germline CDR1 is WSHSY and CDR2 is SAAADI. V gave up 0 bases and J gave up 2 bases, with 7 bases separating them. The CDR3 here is CASSESGINTGELFF. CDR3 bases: TGCGCCAGCAGTGAGTCGGGCATTAACACCGGGGAGCTGTTTTTT.

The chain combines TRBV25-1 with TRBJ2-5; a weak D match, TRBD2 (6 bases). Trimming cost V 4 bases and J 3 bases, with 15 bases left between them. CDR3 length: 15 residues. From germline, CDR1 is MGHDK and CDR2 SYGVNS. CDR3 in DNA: TGTGCCAGCAGTGCAGCTGGGACTTATAAAGAGACCCAGTACTTC. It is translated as CASSAAGTYKETQYF.

This CDR3 reads CASSLGPGGTDTQYF. The CDR3 nucleotides read TGTGCCAGCAGCTTAGGCCCGGGGGGGACAGATACGCAGTATTTT. This rearrangement joins TRBV7-2 to TRBJ2-3, with 8 bases that match TRBD2. CDR3 length: 15 residues. The V gene's germline CDR1 is SGHTA and CDR2 FQGNSA. With V trimmed by 1 base and J by 3 bases, 3 bases remained unmatched.